This TCR beta chain was identified during a study of blood T cells in healthy people across ages. Study conclusions and caveats: Estimates drawn from one million T cells were deemed to understate diversity. Without sorted subsets, naive and antigen-experienced compartments could not be conclusively compared.

Together with a sample-barcoded 5' primer, a J-beta primer mix was included in a second PCR lasting about 7 to 11 cycles. Template switching added a 12-random-nucleotide identifier to every cDNA molecule. One entry per CDR3 protein results from TCRdb running MiXCR on the 5' RACE reads. The sample has about 1.7 million distinct CDR3 sequences, roughly 28% seen once. This clonotype was seen a handful of times. What it binds is unknown. In germline, CDR1 is SNHLY, CDR2 FYNNEI. CDR3 length equals 14 residues. V dropped 4 bases and J dropped 0 bases, with 8 bases sitting between them. The sequence derives from a woman aged 30 to 39 in good health. Material for sequencing was blood. V is TRBV2 and J is TRBJ2-3; D uncertain. This CDR3 is CASSVQTSTDTQYF. CDR3 nucleotides: TGTGCCAGCAGTGTCCAGACTAGCACAGATACGCAGTATTTT. Full variable domain (missing parts from reference TRBV2 and TRBJ2-3): EPEVTQTPSHQVTQMGQEVILRCVPISNHLYFYWYRQILGQKVEFLVSFYNNEISEKSEIFDDQFSVERPDGSNFTLKIRSTKLEDSAMYFCASSVQTSTDTQYFGPGTRLTVL.